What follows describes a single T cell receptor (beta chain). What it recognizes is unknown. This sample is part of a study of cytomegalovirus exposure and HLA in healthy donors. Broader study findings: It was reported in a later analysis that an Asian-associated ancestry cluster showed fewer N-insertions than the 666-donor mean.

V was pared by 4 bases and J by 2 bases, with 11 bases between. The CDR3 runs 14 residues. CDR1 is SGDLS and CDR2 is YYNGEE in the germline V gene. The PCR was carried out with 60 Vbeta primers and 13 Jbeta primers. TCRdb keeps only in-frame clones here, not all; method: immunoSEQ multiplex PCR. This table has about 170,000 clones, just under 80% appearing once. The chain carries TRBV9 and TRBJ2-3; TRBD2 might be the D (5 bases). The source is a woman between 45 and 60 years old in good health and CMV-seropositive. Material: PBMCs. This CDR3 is CASSPGSFTDTQYF. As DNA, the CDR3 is TGTGCCAGCAGCCCGGGGTCTTTCACAGATACGCAGTATTTT. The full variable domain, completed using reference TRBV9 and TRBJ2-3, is DSGVTQTPKHLITATGQRVTLRCSPRSGDLSVYWYQQSLDQGLQFLIQYYNGEERAKGNILERFSAQQFPDLHSELNLSSLELGDSALYFCASSPGSFTDTQYFGPGTRLTVL.